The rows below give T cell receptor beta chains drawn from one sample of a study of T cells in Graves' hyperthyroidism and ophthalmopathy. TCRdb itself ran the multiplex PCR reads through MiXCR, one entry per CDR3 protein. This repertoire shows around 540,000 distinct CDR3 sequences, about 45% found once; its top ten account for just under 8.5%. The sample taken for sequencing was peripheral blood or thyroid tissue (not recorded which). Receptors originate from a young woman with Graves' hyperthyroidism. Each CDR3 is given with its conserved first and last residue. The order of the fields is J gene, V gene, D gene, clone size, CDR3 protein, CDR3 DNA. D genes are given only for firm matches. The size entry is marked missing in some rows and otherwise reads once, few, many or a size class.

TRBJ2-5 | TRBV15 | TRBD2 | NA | CATSREGSGNQETQYF | TGTGCCACCAGCAGAGAGGGTAGCGGGAACCAAGAGACCCAGTACTTC
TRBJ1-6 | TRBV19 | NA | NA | CASSRNRHYSYNSPLHF | TGTGCCAGTAGTAGAAATCGGCACTACTCCTATAATTCACCCCTCCACTTT
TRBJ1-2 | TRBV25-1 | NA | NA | CASSFRAGESYGYTF | TGTGCCAGCAGTTTTCGAGCAGGGGAAAGCTATGGCTACACCTTC
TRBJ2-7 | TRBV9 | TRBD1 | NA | CASSQYRGREQYF | TGTGCCAGCAGCCAATACAGGGGGCGAGAGCAGTACTTC
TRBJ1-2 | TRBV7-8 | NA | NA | CASSSPERGNYGYTF | TGTGCCAGCAGCTCCCCGGAAAGGGGGAACTATGGCTACACCTTC
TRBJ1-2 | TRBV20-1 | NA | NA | CSASQGYYGYTF | TGCAGTGCTAGTCAGGGGTACTATGGCTACACCTTC
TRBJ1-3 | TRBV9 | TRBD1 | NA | CASSVSTGGLDTIYF | TGTGCCAGCAGCGTATCGACAGGGGGTCTGGACACCATATATTTT
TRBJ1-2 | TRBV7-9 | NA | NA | CASSPGPMNYGYTF | TGTGCCAGCAGCCCGGGACCTATGAACTATGGCTACACCTTC
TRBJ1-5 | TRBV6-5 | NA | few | CASSTASNQPQHF | TGTGCCAGCAGTACCGCTAGCAATCAGCCCCAGCATTTT
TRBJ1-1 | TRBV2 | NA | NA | CASSGEGHMTTEAFF | TGTGCCAGCAGTGGTGAGGGGCATATGACGACTGAAGCTTTCTTT
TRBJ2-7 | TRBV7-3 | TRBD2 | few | CASSRPGLAGETSYEQYF | TGTGCCAGCAGCCGACCGGGACTAGCGGGGGAAACCTCCTACGAGCAGTACTTC
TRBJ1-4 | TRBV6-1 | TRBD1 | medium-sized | CASSEGTGNEKLFF | TGTGCCAGCAGTGAAGGGACAGGGAACGAAAAACTGTTTTTT
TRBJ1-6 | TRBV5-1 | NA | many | CASSDSVSNSPLHF | TGCGCCAGCAGCGACTCGGTGTCTAATTCACCCCTCCACTTT
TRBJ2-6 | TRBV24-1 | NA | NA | CATSEGRLHSGANVLTF | TGTGCCACCAGTGAGGGCAGGTTACACTCTGGGGCCAACGTCCTGACTTTC
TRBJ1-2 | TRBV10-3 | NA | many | CAISDQRTAWGNGYTF | TGTGCCATCAGTGACCAGAGGACTGCCTGGGGGAATGGCTACACCTTC
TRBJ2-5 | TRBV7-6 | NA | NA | CACSARVAETQYF | NA
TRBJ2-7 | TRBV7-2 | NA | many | CASSFTTSYEQYF | TGTGCCAGCAGCTTTACGACTAGCTACGAGCAGTACTTC
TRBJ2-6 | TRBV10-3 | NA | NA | CATAGGANVLTF | TGTGCCACCGCGGGTGGGGCCAACGTCCTGACTTTC
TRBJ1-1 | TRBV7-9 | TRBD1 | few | CASSKGQGAPFF | TGTGCCAGCAGCAAAGGACAGGGGGCACCTTTCTTT
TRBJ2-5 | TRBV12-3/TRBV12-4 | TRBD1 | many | CASRSTGDTRETQYF | TGTGCCAGCAGGTCGACAGGGGATACTAGAGAGACCCAGTACTTC
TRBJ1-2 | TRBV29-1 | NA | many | CSVEDSSNYGYTF | TGCAGCGTTGAAGACAGTTCGAACTATGGCTACACCTTC
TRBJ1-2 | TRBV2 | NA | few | CATISPGRGYGYTF | TGTGCCACTATCTCGCCAGGGAGGGGCTATGGCTACACCTTC
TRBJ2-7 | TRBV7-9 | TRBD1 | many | CASSLPGQGREQYF | TGTGCCAGCAGTTTACCGGGACAGGGCCGCGAGCAGTACTTC
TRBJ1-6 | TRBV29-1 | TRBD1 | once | CSVASGTGVSPLHF | TGCAGCGTTGCGTCAGGGACAGGGGTTTCACCCCTCCACTTT
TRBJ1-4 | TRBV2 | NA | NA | CASTASGDEKLFF | TGTGCCAGCACAGCTTCGGGAGATGAAAAACTGTTTTTT
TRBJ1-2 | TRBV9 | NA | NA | CASSPDGQPFNYGYTF | TGTGCCAGCAGCCCGGATGGACAGCCTTTTAACTATGGCTACACCTTC
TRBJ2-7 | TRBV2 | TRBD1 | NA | CASGQGESSYEQYF | TGTGCCAGCGGCCAGGGGGAGAGCTCCTACGAGCAGTACTTC
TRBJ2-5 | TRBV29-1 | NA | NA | CSASDQNEETQYF | TGCAGCGCGTCGGACCAGAACGAGGAGACCCAGTACTTC
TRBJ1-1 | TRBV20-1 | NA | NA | CSASRESNTEAFF | TGCAGTGCTAGCAGGGAATCGAACACTGAAGCTTTCTTT
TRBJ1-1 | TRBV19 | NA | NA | CASNHRDPGETEAFF | TGTGCCAGTAACCACCGGGACCCGGGGGAGACTGAAGCTTTCTTT
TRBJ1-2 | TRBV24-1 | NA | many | CATSDLRWDTGYTF | TGTGCCACCAGTGATTTAAGGTGGGATACCGGCTACACCTTC
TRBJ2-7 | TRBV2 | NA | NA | CASTNTAYEQYF | TGTGCCAGCACCAACACCGCCTACGAGCAGTACTTC
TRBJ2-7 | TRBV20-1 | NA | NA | CSARAGPYEQYF | TGCAGTGCTAGAGCGGGACCCTACGAGCAGTACTTC
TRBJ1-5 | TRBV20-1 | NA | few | CSASPLQGGLQPQHF | TGCAGTGCTAGCCCCTTGCAGGGAGGCCTTCAGCCCCAGCATTTT
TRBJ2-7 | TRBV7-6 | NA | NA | CASSQEERLTYEQYF | TGCGCCAGCAGCCAAGAGGAGCGTCTGACCTACGAGCAGTACTTC
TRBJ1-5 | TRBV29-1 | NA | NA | CSVEAGDQPQHF | TGCAGCGTTGAAGCAGGGGATCAGCCCCAGCATTTT
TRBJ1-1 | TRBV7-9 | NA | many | CASSLGQKAFF | TGTGCCAGCAGCTTAGGTCAAAAAGCTTTCTTT
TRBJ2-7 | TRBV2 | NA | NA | CASNGLPYEQYF | TGTGCCAGCAATGGCCTTCCCTACGAGCAGTACTTC
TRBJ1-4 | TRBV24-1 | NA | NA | CASSDYRGTNEKLFF | TGTGCCAGCAGTGATTACCGGGGGACTAATGAAAAACTGTTTTTT
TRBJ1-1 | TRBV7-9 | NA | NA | CASSLAQVGDTEAFF | TGTGCCAGCAGCTTAGCCCAGGTTGGGGACACTGAAGCTTTCTTT
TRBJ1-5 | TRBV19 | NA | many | CASSPQPQYPSQPQHF | TGTGCCAGTAGTCCCCAACCTCAATATCCGTCCCAGCCCCAGCATTTT